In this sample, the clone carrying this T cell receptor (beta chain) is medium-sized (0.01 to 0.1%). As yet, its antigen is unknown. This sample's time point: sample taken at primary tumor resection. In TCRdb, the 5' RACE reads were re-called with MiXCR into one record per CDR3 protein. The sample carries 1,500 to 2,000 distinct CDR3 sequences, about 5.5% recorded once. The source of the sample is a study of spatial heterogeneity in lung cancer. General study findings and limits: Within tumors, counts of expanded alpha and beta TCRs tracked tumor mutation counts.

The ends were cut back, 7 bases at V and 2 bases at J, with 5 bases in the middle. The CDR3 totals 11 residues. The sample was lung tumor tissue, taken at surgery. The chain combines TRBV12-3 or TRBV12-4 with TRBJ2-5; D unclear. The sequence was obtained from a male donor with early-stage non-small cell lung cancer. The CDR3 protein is CASTLQETQYF. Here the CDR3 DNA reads TGTGCCAGCACACTGCAAGAGACCCAGTACTTC.